This entry is about one TCR beta chain. TCRdb's copy holds only in-frame clones and misses some; the assay was immunoSEQ multiplex PCR. The table has 75,000 to 95,000 clones, 90% to 96% seen once. The germline V and J ends were trimmed by 4 bases and 4 bases, with 5 bases remaining between them. The CDR3 loop spans 12 amino acids. CDR1 and CDR2 (germline): MNHEY, SVGAGI. This sample is part of a study of technical replicates of blood from a few donors. Sequences were obtained from T cells isolated from PBMCs. This chain joins TRBV6-5 and TRBJ1-3; D gene uncertain. The clonotype was recovered from a human donor in good health. The CDR3 here is CASSSRGNTIYF. DNA of the CDR3: TGTGCCAGCAGTTCGAGGGGAAACACCATATATTTT.